This T cell receptor (beta chain) was recorded in a study of post-analysis software for immune sequencing data. Looking at the study overall: Included among the disease courses, which were recorded for the cohort, were relapsing-remitting, secondary progressive and progressive-relapsing multiple sclerosis.

Study-level points and caveats: When compared against controls, multiple sclerosis patients showed significantly lower normalized Chao1 diversity. Patients showed TRBV5-6, TRBV5-1 and TRBV20-1 among a handful of TRBV segments more frequent than in controls.

Unique molecular identifiers tagged the TCR beta cDNA libraries. T cells, roughly 1 to 10 million of them, yielded approximately 500,000 cDNA molecules. TCRdb redid the calling of the PCR reads with MiXCR, one entry per CDR3 protein. This table holds about 820,000 distinct CDR3 sequences, about 50% found once. The V segment lost 4 bases and the J segment 1 base; nucleotides outside the gene matches: 6. The CDR3 totals 15 residues. In germline, CDR1 is SGDLS, CDR2 YYNGEE. With regard to this clonotype: The antigen is undetermined.

The TCR originated in a girl under 18 with multiple sclerosis. Sample: blood. V and J are TRBV9 and TRBJ1-2; TRBD1 aligns across 8 bases. This CDR3 reads CASSTRQGNNYGYTF. The CDR3 region has the DNA TGTGCCAGCAGCACCCGACAGGGGAATAACTATGGCTACACCTTC.